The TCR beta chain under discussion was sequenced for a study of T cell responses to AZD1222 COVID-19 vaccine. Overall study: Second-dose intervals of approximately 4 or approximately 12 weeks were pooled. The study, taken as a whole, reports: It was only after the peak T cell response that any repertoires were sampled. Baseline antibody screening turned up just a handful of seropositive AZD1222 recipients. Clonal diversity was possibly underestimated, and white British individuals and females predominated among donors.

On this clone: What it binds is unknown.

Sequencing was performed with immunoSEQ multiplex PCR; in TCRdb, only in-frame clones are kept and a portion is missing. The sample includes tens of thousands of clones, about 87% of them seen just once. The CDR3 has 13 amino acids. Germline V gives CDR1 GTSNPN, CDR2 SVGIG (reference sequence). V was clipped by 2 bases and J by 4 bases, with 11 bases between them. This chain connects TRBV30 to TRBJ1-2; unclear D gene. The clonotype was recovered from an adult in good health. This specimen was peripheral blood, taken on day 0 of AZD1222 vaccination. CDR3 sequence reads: CAWSPPPSYGYTF. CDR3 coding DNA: TGTGCCTGGAGTCCCCCCCCGTCCTATGGCTACACCTTC.